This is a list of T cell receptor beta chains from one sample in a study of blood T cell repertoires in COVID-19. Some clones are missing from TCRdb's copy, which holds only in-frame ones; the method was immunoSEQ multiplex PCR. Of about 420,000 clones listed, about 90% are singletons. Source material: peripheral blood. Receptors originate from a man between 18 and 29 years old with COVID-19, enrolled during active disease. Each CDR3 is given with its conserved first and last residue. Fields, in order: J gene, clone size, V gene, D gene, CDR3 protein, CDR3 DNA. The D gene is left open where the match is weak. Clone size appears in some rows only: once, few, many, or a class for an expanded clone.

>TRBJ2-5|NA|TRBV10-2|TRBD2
CASSTLAGGSTQYF
TGCGCCAGCAGTACCCTAGCGGGGGGATCGACCCAGTACTTC
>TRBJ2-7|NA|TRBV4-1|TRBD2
CASSPRGGDDEQYF
TGCGCCAGCAGCCCTCGGGGGGGCGACGACGAGCAGTACTTC
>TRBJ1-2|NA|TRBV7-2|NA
CASSLAFAGEGRGNYGYTF
TGTGCCAGCAGCTTAGCGTTTGCAGGGGAGGGCCGTGGGAACTATGGCTACACCTTC
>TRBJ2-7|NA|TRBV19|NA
CASSPTSSYEQYF
TGTGCCAGTAGCCCGACTAGCTCCTACGAGCAGTACTTC
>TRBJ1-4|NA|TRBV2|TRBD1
CASSAGQGVTNEKLFF
TGTGCCAGCAGTGCGGGACAGGGAGTGACTAATGAAAAACTGTTTTTT
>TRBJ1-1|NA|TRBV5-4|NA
CASSSFGRGMNTEAFF
TGTGCCAGCAGCTCCTTCGGGCGGGGGATGAACACTGAAGCTTTCTTT
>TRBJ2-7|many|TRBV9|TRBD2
CASSVSSGTTYEQYF
TGTGCCAGCAGCGTAAGCAGCGGGACGACCTACGAGCAGTACTTC
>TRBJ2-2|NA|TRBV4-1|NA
CASSKKGELNTGELFF
TGCGCCAGCAGCAAGAAGGGGGAGTTGAACACCGGGGAGCTGTTTTTT
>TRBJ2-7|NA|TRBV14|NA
CASSQDLYSYEQYF
TGTGCCAGCAGCCAAGATCTGTACTCCTACGAGCAGTACTTC
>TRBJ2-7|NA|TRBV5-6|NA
CASSLTPGVLDEQYF
TGTGCCAGCAGCTTAACCCCGGGAGTGTTAGACGAGCAGTACTTC
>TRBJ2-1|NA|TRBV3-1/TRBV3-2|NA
CASSQSKARSYNEQFF
TGTGCCAGCAGCCAATCCAAAGCCCGCTCCTACAATGAGCAGTTCTTC
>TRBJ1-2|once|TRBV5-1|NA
CASSPPRGDNNYGYTF
TGCGCCAGCAGCCCTCCCAGGGGCGATAACAACTATGGCTACACCTTC
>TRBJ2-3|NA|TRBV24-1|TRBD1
CASSGTGTDTQYF
TGTGCCTCCTCCGGGACAGGAACAGATACGCAGTATTTT